This paragraph covers one T cell receptor beta chain sequence. In the source study's methods: For nucleated cells, counts were estimated from reference gene primer amplification. Sequenced by immunoSEQ multiplex PCR; TCRdb stores in-frame clones only, minus some. Clone size and V and J calls were adopted from that table, with D and trimming inferred from the DNA. Of 200,000 to 250,000 clones listed, about four fifths are singletons. V shed 2 bases and J shed 5 bases, with 5 bases lying between them. The CDR3 consists of 12 residues. In germline, CDR1 is SGHTA, CDR2 FQGTGA. The sample comes from a study of blood T cell repertoires in COVID-19.

Sequencing input: peripheral blood. This TCR was recovered from a man aged 80 or over with acute or convalescent COVID-19. This chain connects TRBV7-3 to TRBJ2-3, with D hard to call. The CDR3 DNA sequence: TGTGCCAGCAGCTTATCGAGAGATACGCAGTATTTT. It is translated as CASSLSRDTQYF.